This T cell receptor beta chain is drawn from a study of a mutant IDH1 vaccine in newly diagnosed glioma. Across the whole study: Administration of eight vaccinations to patients took place in weeks 1, 3, 5, 7, 11, 15, 19, 23. Of treated patients, around 62% were men and approximately 40% women, averaging roughly 42 years.

Trimming left V 5 bases short and J 0 bases short, with 20 bases between. CDR1 LNHDA and CDR2 SQIVND come from the germline V gene (reference sequence). CDR3 length: 18 residues. Turning to this clone: Its antigen is not identified.

The time point was: week 5, during vaccination. A 20-mer mutant IDH1 peptide at 300 ug was injected subcutaneously with topical imiquimod. Profiling relied on immunoSEQ multiplex PCR, and the TCRdb table lists in-frame clones only, not all of them. The repertoire holds 25,000 or so clones, with 79% as singletons. The receptor's source is a man between 35 and 55 years old with glioma. Some clones in this sample may be carry-over from other donors' samples. The chain joins TRBV19 to TRBJ1-5; D remains ambiguous. The sequencing here drew on PBMCs, taken from a glioma patient whose treatment included an IDH1 peptide vaccine. The DNA for the CDR3 is TGTGCCAGTAGTTCCACCGGGATCTACACTATTAGCAATCAGCCCCAGCATTTT. It is translated as CASSSTGIYTISNQPQHF.